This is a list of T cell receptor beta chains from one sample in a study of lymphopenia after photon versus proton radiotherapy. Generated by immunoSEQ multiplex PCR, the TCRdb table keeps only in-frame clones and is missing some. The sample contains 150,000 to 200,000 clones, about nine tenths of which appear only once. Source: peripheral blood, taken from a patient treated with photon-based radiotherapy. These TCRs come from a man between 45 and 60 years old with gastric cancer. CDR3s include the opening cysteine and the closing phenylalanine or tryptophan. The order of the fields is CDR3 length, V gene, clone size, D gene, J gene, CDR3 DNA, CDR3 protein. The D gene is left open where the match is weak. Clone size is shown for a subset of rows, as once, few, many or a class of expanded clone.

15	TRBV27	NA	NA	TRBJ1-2	TGTGCCAGCAGTTTAGAGGCTCTCGGGGTGTATGGCTACACCTTC	CASSLEALGVYGYTF
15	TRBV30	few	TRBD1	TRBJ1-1	TGTGCCTGGATGCATCCGACAGGGTTCAACACTGAAGCTTTCTTT	CAWMHPTGFNTEAFF
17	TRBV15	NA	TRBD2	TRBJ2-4	TGTGCCACCAGCAGAGATGGCCCAGCGGGAGGGTGGCACATTCAGTACTTC	CATSRDGPAGGWHIQYF
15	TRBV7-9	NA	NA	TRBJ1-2	TGTGCCAGCAGCTTAGAAGTCCGGACGTCGTATGGCTACACCTTC	CASSLEVRTSYGYTF
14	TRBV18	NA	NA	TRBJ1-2	TGTGCCAGCTCACCCCTTAGGACAGACTATGGCTACACCTTC	CASSPLRTDYGYTF
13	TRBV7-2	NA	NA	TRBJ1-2	TGTGCCAGCAGCTTAGGTCTCCTCTATGGCTACACCTTC	CASSLGLLYGYTF
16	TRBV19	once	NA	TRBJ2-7	TGTGCCAGTAGTATCGAAGCGTCAGCATTCACCTACGAGCAGTACTTC	CASSIEASAFTYEQYF
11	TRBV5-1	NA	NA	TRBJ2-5	TGCGCCAGCAGCTTACAAGAGACCCAGTACTTC	CASSLQETQYF
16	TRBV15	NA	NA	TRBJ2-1	TGTGCCACCAGCCGGGAAAGTGCCGGGATCGTGCATGAGCAGTTCTTC	CATSRESAGIVHEQFF
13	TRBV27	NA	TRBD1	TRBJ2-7	TGTGCCAGCAGCCCGGGACAGTCCTACGAGCAGTACTTC	CASSPGQSYEQYF
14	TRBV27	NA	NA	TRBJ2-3	TGTGCCAGCAGTCCGTGGGCCGACACAGATACGCAGTATTTT	CASSPWADTDTQYF
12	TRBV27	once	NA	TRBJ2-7	TGTGCCAGCAGTCCCGAGACTCGCGAGCAGTACTTC	CASSPETREQYF
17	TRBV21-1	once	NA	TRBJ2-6	TGTGCCAGCAGCAGGGACAGGGGAAAAGCAGGGGCCAACGTCCTGACTTTC	CASSRDRGKAGANVLTF
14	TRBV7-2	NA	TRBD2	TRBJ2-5	TGTGCCAGCAGCCGCGGGGGAGGCCAAGAGACCCAGTACTTC	CASSRGGGQETQYF
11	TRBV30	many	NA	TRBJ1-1	TGTGCCTGGACACTGAACACTGAAGCTTTCTTT	CAWTLNTEAFF
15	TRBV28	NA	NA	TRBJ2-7	TGTGCCAGCACCCCGGGGACAGCGGGCCCCTACGAGCAGTACTTC	CASTPGTAGPYEQYF